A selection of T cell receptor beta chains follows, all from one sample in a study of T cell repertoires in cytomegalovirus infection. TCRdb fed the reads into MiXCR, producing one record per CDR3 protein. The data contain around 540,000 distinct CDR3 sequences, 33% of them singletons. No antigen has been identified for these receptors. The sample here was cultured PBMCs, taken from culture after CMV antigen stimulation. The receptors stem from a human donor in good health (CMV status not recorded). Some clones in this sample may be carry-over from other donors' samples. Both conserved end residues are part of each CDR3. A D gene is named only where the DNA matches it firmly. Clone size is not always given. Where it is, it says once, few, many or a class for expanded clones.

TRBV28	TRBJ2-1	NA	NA	TGTGCCAGCAACTCGGCTGCCTACAATGAGCAGTTCTTC	CASNSAAYNEQFF
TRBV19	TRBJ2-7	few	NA	TGTGCCAGTAGTATTCTCACCGTCCAGGGAGGGGGAGAGCAGTACTTC	CASSILTVQGGGEQYF
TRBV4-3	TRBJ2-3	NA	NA	TGCGCCAGCAGCAGGGGGGGACCCACAGATACGCAGTATTTT	CASSRGGPTDTQYF
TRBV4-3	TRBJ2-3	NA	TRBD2	TGCGCCAGCAGCCAAGCGCTCCCGGGACTAGCATACGAGGAGACGCAGTATTTT	CASSQALPGLAYEETQYF
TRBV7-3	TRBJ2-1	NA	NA	TGTGCCAGCAGCTTTGCTAACAATGAGCAGTTCTTC	CASSFANNEQFF
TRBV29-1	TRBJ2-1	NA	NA	TGCAGCGTACATGACCAGCTGGGCAATGAGCAGTTCTTC	CSVHDQLGNEQFF
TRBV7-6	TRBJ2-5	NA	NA	TGTGCCAGCAGCGGAGGGGTGTACCAAGAGACCCAGTACTTC	CASSGGVYQETQYF
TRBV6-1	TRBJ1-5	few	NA	TGTGCCAGCAGACCTCAAGGGGATAGCATTCAGCCCCAGCATTTT	CASRPQGDSIQPQHF
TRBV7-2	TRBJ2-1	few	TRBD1	TGTGCCAGCAGTCCCGACAGGGGGAATGGAAATGAGCAGTTCTTC	CASSPDRGNGNEQFF
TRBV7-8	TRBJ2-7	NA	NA	TGTGCCAGCACCCTTGGCGGGCAGGGATTCCGGTACGAGCAGTACTTC	CASTLGGQGFRYEQYF
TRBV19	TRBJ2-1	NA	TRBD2	TGTGCCAGTAGTATCAGAGGCGGGAGGACTGGGAATGAGCAGTTCTTC	CASSIRGGRTGNEQFF
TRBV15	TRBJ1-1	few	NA	TGTGCCACCAGCAGAGATAGAGGGGTGACTGAAGCTTTCTTT	CATSRDRGVTEAFF
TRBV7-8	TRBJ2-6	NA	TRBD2	TGTGCCAGCAGCTTAGTACTAGCGGGACCAAGCTCTGGGGCCAACGTCCTGACTTTC	CASSLVLAGPSSGANVLTF
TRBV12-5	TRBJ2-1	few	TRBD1	TGTGCTAGTGGCGCGGGACAGGGGGCGTACAATGAGCAGTTCTTC	CASGAGQGAYNEQFF
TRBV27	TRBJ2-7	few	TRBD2	TGTGCCAGCAGTCCCTATTTAGCGGGAGCGAAAAACAGCGAGCAGTACTTC	CASSPYLAGAKNSEQYF
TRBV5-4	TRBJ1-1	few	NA	TGTGCCAGCAGCAGGGGACTTGCAATGAACACTGAAGCTTTCTTT	CASSRGLAMNTEAFF
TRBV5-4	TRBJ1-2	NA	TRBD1	TGTGCCAGCAGCTCATTTAGGACAGGGGGCGATGGGTATGGCTACACCTTC	CASSSFRTGGDGYGYTF
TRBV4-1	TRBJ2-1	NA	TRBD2	TGCGCCAGCAGCCAAGACAGGAGGGCGGGAGCTTACAATGAGCAGTTCTTC	CASSQDRRAGAYNEQFF
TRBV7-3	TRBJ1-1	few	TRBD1	TGTGCCAGCAGCCTACGGACAGGGATGTCCACTGAAGCTTTCTTT	CASSLRTGMSTEAFF
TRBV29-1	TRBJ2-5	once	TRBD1	TGCAGCGCTCGGACAGGGAAAGAGACCCAGTACTTC	CSARTGKETQYF
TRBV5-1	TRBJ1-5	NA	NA	TGCGCCAGCAGCTTGGGAACGACGGGACAGCCCCAGCATTTT	CASSLGTTGQPQHF
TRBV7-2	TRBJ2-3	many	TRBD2	TGTGCCAGCAGCTTTGCTCCGGGCCTAGCGGGAACTGATACGCAGTATTTT	CASSFAPGLAGTDTQYF
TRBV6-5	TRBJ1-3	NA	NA	TGTGCCAGCAGTTACTCGATAAGAGGGAACTCTGGAAACACCATATATTTT	CASSYSIRGNSGNTIYF
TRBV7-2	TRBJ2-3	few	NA	TGTGCCAGCAGCTTAGCGGGCTTGGTGGATACGCAGTATTTT	CASSLAGLVDTQYF
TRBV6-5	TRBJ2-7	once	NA	TGTGCCAGCAGTCACGGAACGGGTGAGCAGTACTTC	CASSHGTGEQYF
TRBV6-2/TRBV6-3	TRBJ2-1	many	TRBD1	TGTGCCAGCAGTTGGGACAGCTCCTACAATGAGCAGTTCTTC	CASSWDSSYNEQFF
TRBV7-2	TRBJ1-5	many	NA	TGTGCCAGCAGCCCCCAAGGGGGAAATCACAATCAGCCCCAGCATTTT	CASSPQGGNHNQPQHF
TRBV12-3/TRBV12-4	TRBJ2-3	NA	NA	TGTGCCAGCAGTTTAGGCCAGGCTCACACAGATACGCAGTATTTT	CASSLGQAHTDTQYF
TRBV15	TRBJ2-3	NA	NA	TGTGCCACCAGCAGTCTAGACCGATTTTTTTTGGCTAGCACAGATACGCAGTATTTT	CATSSLDRFFLASTDTQYF
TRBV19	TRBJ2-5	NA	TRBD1	TGTGCCAGTAGTACACTACAGGGGCCGCTGGAGACCCAGTACTTC	CASSTLQGPLETQYF
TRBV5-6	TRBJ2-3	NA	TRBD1	TGTGCCAGCAGCTTGTTTAGGGGGCTGGCAGATACGCAGTATTTT	CASSLFRGLADTQYF
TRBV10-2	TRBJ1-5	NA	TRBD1	TGCGCCAGCAGTGACCTGGCAACAGGGGTAGATCAGCCCCAGCATTTT	CASSDLATGVDQPQHF
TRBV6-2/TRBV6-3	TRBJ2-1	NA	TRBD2	TGTGCCAGCAGTTACTTGGCGGGAGGGATGCAGTTCTTC	CASSYLAGGMQFF
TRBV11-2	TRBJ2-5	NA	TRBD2	TGTGCCAGCCCGGGACTAGCGGGTTCAGAGACCCAGTACTTC	CASPGLAGSETQYF
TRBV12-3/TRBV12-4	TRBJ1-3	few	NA	TGTGCCAGCAGTTTATCCCTAGGAAACACCATATATTTT	CASSLSLGNTIYF
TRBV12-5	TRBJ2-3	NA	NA	TGTGCTAGTGGTTTGGTGCGGTTTAGCACAGATACGCAGTATTTT	CASGLVRFSTDTQYF
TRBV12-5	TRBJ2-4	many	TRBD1	TGTGCTAGTGGTCGGGGACAGGGGACGGCCAAAAACATTCAGTACTTC	CASGRGQGTAKNIQYF
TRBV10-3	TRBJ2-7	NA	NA	TGTGCCACCGGGGGGCTAGTTTACGAGCAGTACTTC	CATGGLVYEQYF